This T cell receptor beta chain was recorded in a study of OX40 agonist ivuxolimab in advanced cancers. Overall study context: Patients in the trial were receiving intravenous ivuxolimab every 2 weeks, at doses of 0.01 to 10 mg/kg. Patients receiving dose escalation had hepatocellular carcinoma, melanoma, renal cell or head and neck cancer.

Germline V gene data show CDR1 as SGHNT and CDR2 as YENEEA. This CDR3 is built from 18 residues. V lost 5 bases to trimming and J lost 5 bases; unmatched junction nucleotides: 16. Study-wide results and limits: On average, a greater number of expanded clones characterised CD8+ T cells relative to CD4+. The study found among the lowest clonal expansion in partial responders at 0.1-3.0 mg/kg.

Libraries were prepared by immunoSEQ multiplex PCR; TCRdb keeps only in-frame clonotypes and omits some of them. The sample contains more than 75,000 clones, around 83% of which appear only once. This clone occurred a few times. Antigen: not known. This chain joins TRBV11-3 and TRBJ2-2; 8 bases are a match to TRBD1. Material: CD4+ or CD8+ T cells sorted from blood, obtained in a trial of the OX40 agonist ivuxolimab. This TCR derives from an adult with an advanced solid tumor such as melanoma, head and neck, liver or kidney cancer. CDR3 DNA sequence: TGTGCCAGCAGCCACGGGCCAGGACAGGGTGCCGGAACCGGGGAGCTGTTTTTT. Translating gives CASSHGPGQGAGTGELFF.